Listed below are T cell receptor beta chains from one sample, sequenced in a study of blood T cells in healthy people across ages. MiXCR was run by TCRdb on the 5' RACE reads, yielding one entry per CDR3 protein. The repertoire holds 850,000 to 1,300,000 distinct CDR3 sequences, more than 35% seen once, with 15% to 20% in the top ten. The sequencing sample was made of blood. Receptors originate from a woman aged 60-75 years in good health. The CDR3 runs from the conserved cysteine through the conserved F or W. D genes are given only for firm matches. The size of a clone is reported for some rows only, either as once, few or many, or as a class for expanded clones.

CDR3nt: TGTGCCAGCAGCGTCGGGGGACAGGCGACCTACGAGCAGTACTTC; CDR3aa: CASSVGGQATYEQYF; len: 15; d_gene: TRBD1; j_gene: TRBJ2-7; abundance: .; v_gene: TRBV9
CDR3nt: TGCGCCAGCAGCCCCCTTAGGGACCCTTACAATGAGCAGTTCTTC; CDR3aa: CASSPLRDPYNEQFF; len: 15; d_gene: .; j_gene: TRBJ2-1; abundance: few; v_gene: TRBV5-1
CDR3nt: TGCAGTGCTAGAGATTCTGGGGCTACAGATACGCAGTATTTT; CDR3aa: CSARDSGATDTQYF; len: 14; d_gene: .; j_gene: TRBJ2-3; abundance: few; v_gene: TRBV20-1
CDR3nt: TGCGCCAGCAGCCTTTCAAGCGGGAAAGTGGGGACCCAGTACTTC; CDR3aa: CASSLSSGKVGTQYF; len: 15; d_gene: TRBD2; j_gene: TRBJ2-5; abundance: .; v_gene: TRBV4-1
CDR3nt: TGTGCCAGCAGCTCCGGCCCCAGCGGGGGGTACAATGAGCAGTTCTTC; CDR3aa: CASSSGPSGGYNEQFF; len: 16; d_gene: TRBD2; j_gene: TRBJ2-1; abundance: .; v_gene: TRBV13
CDR3nt: TGTGCCAGCAGCGTAGCAAACAGGGGAGCCGAGCAGTACTTC; CDR3aa: CASSVANRGAEQYF; len: 14; d_gene: TRBD1; j_gene: TRBJ2-7; abundance: .; v_gene: TRBV9
CDR3nt: TGTGCCAGCAAGCCCTGGGACTATGGCCACACCTTC; CDR3aa: CASKPWDYGHTF; len: 12; d_gene: .; j_gene: TRBJ1-2; abundance: .; v_gene: TRBV28
CDR3nt: TGTGCCAGCAGTAGCAGGGTTTTTGAGACCCAGTACTTC; CDR3aa: CASSSRVFETQYF; len: 13; d_gene: .; j_gene: TRBJ2-5; abundance: .; v_gene: TRBV13
CDR3nt: TGTGCCAGCAGCTTAGCCTACTCGAGCACTGAAGCTTTCTTT; CDR3aa: CASSLAYSSTEAFF; len: 14; d_gene: .; j_gene: TRBJ1-1; abundance: .; v_gene: TRBV7-2
CDR3nt: TGCAGTGCTATCGAAAGGGGTTCCTATAATTCACCCCTCCACTTT; CDR3aa: CSAIERGSYNSPLHF; len: 15; d_gene: .; j_gene: TRBJ1-6; abundance: once; v_gene: TRBV20-1
CDR3nt: TGTGCCAGCAGCCCTATTACAGGGGTTTCCCCCTACAATGAGCAGTTCTTC; CDR3aa: CASSPITGVSPYNEQFF; len: 17; d_gene: TRBD1; j_gene: TRBJ2-1; abundance: .; v_gene: TRBV4-2
CDR3nt: TGTGCCAGCAGTTCGACCATACCCTGGACTAGCGGATCCTACGAGCAGTACTTC; CDR3aa: CASSSTIPWTSGSYEQYF; len: 18; d_gene: TRBD2; j_gene: TRBJ2-7; abundance: .; v_gene: TRBV27
CDR3nt: TGCGCCAGCAGCTTGGTTGGGGAAGCCGGGGAGCTGTTTTTT; CDR3aa: CASSLVGEAGELFF; len: 14; d_gene: .; j_gene: TRBJ2-2; abundance: once; v_gene: TRBV5-1
CDR3nt: TGTGCCAGCCGTAGGACAGTTGCCGGGAGTAATCAGCCCCAGCATTTT; CDR3aa: CASRRTVAGSNQPQHF; len: 16; d_gene: .; j_gene: TRBJ1-5; abundance: .; v_gene: TRBV27
CDR3nt: TGTGCCAGCAGCCTGCCGCACGGTGAGCAGTTCTTC; CDR3aa: CASSLPHGEQFF; len: 12; d_gene: .; j_gene: TRBJ2-1; abundance: .; v_gene: TRBV6-5
CDR3nt: TGTGCCAGCACTACAGGGTCCTTCTACGAGCAGTACTTC; CDR3aa: CASTTGSFYEQYF; len: 13; d_gene: .; j_gene: TRBJ2-7; abundance: once; v_gene: TRBV5-6
CDR3nt: TGCGCCAGCATCCCCGGGACAATGCTGTCTGGGGCCAACGTCCTGACTTTC; CDR3aa: CASIPGTMLSGANVLTF; len: 17; d_gene: .; j_gene: TRBJ2-6; abundance: few; v_gene: TRBV5-1
CDR3nt: TGCGCCAGCAGCCCCGGACGGCAGTATAATGAAAAACTGTTTTTT; CDR3aa: CASSPGRQYNEKLFF; len: 15; d_gene: .; j_gene: TRBJ1-4; abundance: many; v_gene: TRBV5-1
CDR3nt: TGTGCCAGCAGTGAAGGGGCTTCTTTACGAAAGTACTTC; CDR3aa: CASSEGASLRKYF; len: 13; d_gene: .; j_gene: TRBJ2-7; abundance: medium-sized; v_gene: TRBV6-1
CDR3nt: TGCAGTGCTAGAGATCAGTTTGGCCTAGCGGGACCCGGGGAGCTGTTTTTT; CDR3aa: CSARDQFGLAGPGELFF; len: 17; d_gene: TRBD2; j_gene: TRBJ2-2; abundance: .; v_gene: TRBV20-1
CDR3nt: TGTGCCAGCAGTGGCGCGGGAGGGTCCCGTACAGATACGCAGTATTTT; CDR3aa: CASSGAGGSRTDTQYF; len: 16; d_gene: TRBD2; j_gene: TRBJ2-3; abundance: .; v_gene: TRBV2
CDR3nt: TGCAGTGCTAGAGACGAGACAGGGACTGAAGCTTTCTTT; CDR3aa: CSARDETGTEAFF; len: 13; d_gene: TRBD1; j_gene: TRBJ1-1; abundance: .; v_gene: TRBV20-1
CDR3nt: TGTGCCAGCAGCCAACCGTCGGCGGGAGGGCCGTTCTACAATGAGCAGTTCTTC; CDR3aa: CASSQPSAGGPFYNEQFF; len: 18; d_gene: TRBD2; j_gene: TRBJ2-1; abundance: .; v_gene: TRBV4-2
CDR3nt: TGCAGCGTTGAAAAGACTAGCGGGAATAACAATGAGCAGTTCTTC; CDR3aa: CSVEKTSGNNNEQFF; len: 15; d_gene: TRBD2; j_gene: TRBJ2-1; abundance: .; v_gene: TRBV29-1
CDR3nt: TGTGCCAGTAGGTCTAGCTCCTACAATGAGCAGTTCTTC; CDR3aa: CASRSSSYNEQFF; len: 13; d_gene: .; j_gene: TRBJ2-1; abundance: .; v_gene: TRBV2
CDR3nt: TGTGCCAACAGGATTTACAATGAGCAGTTCTTC; CDR3aa: CANRIYNEQFF; len: 11; d_gene: .; j_gene: TRBJ2-1; abundance: .; v_gene: TRBV6-5
CDR3nt: TGCAGCGTACCCAGGGGCATCCATGAGCAGTTCTTC; CDR3aa: CSVPRGIHEQFF; len: 12; d_gene: .; j_gene: TRBJ2-1; abundance: few; v_gene: TRBV29-1
CDR3nt: TGCAGTGCTAGTCCCCCGGGAGGGAATCGTGGCTACACCTTC; CDR3aa: CSASPPGGNRGYTF; len: 14; d_gene: .; j_gene: TRBJ1-2; abundance: few; v_gene: TRBV20-1
CDR3nt: TGCAGTGCTAGCCGCGGGACTAGCGGGAAGATAGGCGGGGAGCTGTTTTTT; CDR3aa: CSASRGTSGKIGGELFF; len: 17; d_gene: TRBD2; j_gene: TRBJ2-2; abundance: .; v_gene: TRBV20-1
CDR3nt: TGCGCCAGCAGCTTAAGACAGACCAGACCTGGGGCCAACGTCCTGACTTTC; CDR3aa: CASSLRQTRPGANVLTF; len: 17; d_gene: .; j_gene: TRBJ2-6; abundance: .; v_gene: TRBV5-1
CDR3nt: TGTGCCAGCAGCAGTAGCCTTACTAGCGGGACCCTCAATGAGCAGTACTTC; CDR3aa: CASSSSLTSGTLNEQYF; len: 17; d_gene: TRBD2; j_gene: TRBJ2-7; abundance: .; v_gene: TRBV11-2
CDR3nt: TGTGCCAGCAGTTACTCCTCCCCGGGACAGGGGACCGGGGAGCTGTTTTTT; CDR3aa: CASSYSSPGQGTGELFF; len: 17; d_gene: TRBD1; j_gene: TRBJ2-2; abundance: few; v_gene: TRBV6-5
CDR3nt: TGTGCCATCAGAGAGGACAGGAGAAAGACCTATGGCTACACCTTC; CDR3aa: CAIREDRRKTYGYTF; len: 15; d_gene: TRBD1; j_gene: TRBJ1-2; abundance: .; v_gene: TRBV10-3
CDR3nt: TGCGCCAGCAGCCCATACGAGCCGAGCTCCTACGAGCAGTACTTC; CDR3aa: CASSPYEPSSYEQYF; len: 15; d_gene: .; j_gene: TRBJ2-7; abundance: .; v_gene: TRBV4-1
CDR3nt: TGCAGTGCTAGTCCCGGGAGGGCAAGAGGGGAGCTGTTTTTT; CDR3aa: CSASPGRARGELFF; len: 14; d_gene: TRBD2; j_gene: TRBJ2-2; abundance: .; v_gene: TRBV20-1
CDR3nt: TGTGCCAGCAGTTTTAGCGGGACCGGGTACGAGCAGTACTTC; CDR3aa: CASSFSGTGYEQYF; len: 14; d_gene: TRBD2; j_gene: TRBJ2-7; abundance: .; v_gene: TRBV12-3/TRBV12-4
CDR3nt: TGTGCCAGCAGTTTACCGGACAGGGGGGACTACGAGCAGTACTTC; CDR3aa: CASSLPDRGDYEQYF; len: 15; d_gene: TRBD1; j_gene: TRBJ2-7; abundance: .; v_gene: TRBV28
CDR3nt: TGCAGCGTTGAGGACAGGGGGCGAGGTGGCTACACCTTC; CDR3aa: CSVEDRGRGGYTF; len: 13; d_gene: TRBD1; j_gene: TRBJ1-2; abundance: .; v_gene: TRBV29-1
CDR3nt: TGTGCCAGCAGTTTAGGGCCCCACAGGGGCGGCTACACCTTC; CDR3aa: CASSLGPHRGGYTF; len: 14; d_gene: TRBD1; j_gene: TRBJ1-2; abundance: .; v_gene: TRBV28
CDR3nt: TGTGCCAGCAGCGTAGGGAGACGGGACGGACACGAGCAGTACTTC; CDR3aa: CASSVGRRDGHEQYF; len: 15; d_gene: .; j_gene: TRBJ2-7; abundance: .; v_gene: TRBV9
CDR3nt: TGCAGCGTGGATGGGAATGAGCAGTTCTTC; CDR3aa: CSVDGNEQFF; len: 10; d_gene: .; j_gene: TRBJ2-1; abundance: many; v_gene: TRBV29-1
CDR3nt: TGTGCCAGCAGTGAGGGCCAGGGGGTAATCTACAATGAGCAGTTCTTC; CDR3aa: CASSEGQGVIYNEQFF; len: 16; d_gene: TRBD1; j_gene: TRBJ2-1; abundance: once; v_gene: TRBV25-1
CDR3nt: TGTGCCAGCAGGGGTAACGTAGCCTTACCCAGAGACGAGCAGTACTTC; CDR3aa: CASRGNVALPRDEQYF; len: 16; d_gene: .; j_gene: TRBJ2-7; abundance: .; v_gene: TRBV6-2/TRBV6-3
CDR3nt: TGTGCCAGCAGCAAAGGTGTCAGGGGCGAGCAGTACTTC; CDR3aa: CASSKGVRGEQYF; len: 13; d_gene: .; j_gene: TRBJ2-7; abundance: .; v_gene: TRBV21-1
CDR3nt: TGCAGTGCTAGAGAGGGGGGACTAGCATTACCCCATGAGCAGTACTTC; CDR3aa: CSAREGGLALPHEQYF; len: 16; d_gene: TRBD2; j_gene: TRBJ2-5; abundance: .; v_gene: TRBV20-1